Listed here are 11 T cell receptor beta chains from one sample, sequenced in a study of blood T cells in healthy people across ages. A second about 6 to 12 cycle PCR used barcoded and J-beta primers. One entry per CDR3 protein, called by TCRdb with MiXCR from the 5' RACE reads. Of around 1,800,000 distinct CDR3 sequences listed, approximately 40% are singletons. The material sequenced was blood. Receptors originate from a human donor in good health.

The J gene is TRBJ2-7, the V gene TRBV20-1, with 8 bases lining up with TRBD2. V lost 6 bases to trimming and J lost 4 bases; unmatched junction nucleotides: 17. This CDR3 has 16 residues. Germline values: CDR1 DFQATT, CDR2 SNEGSKA (reference sequence). Here the CDR3 DNA reads TGCAGTGCCACAACATGGGGAAGCGGGGGCTTATACGAGCAGTACTTC. Translating gives CSATTWGSGGLYEQYF.

Here the CDR3 reads CASSLEVISYEQYF. CDR3 sequence (DNA): TGTGCCAGCAGCTTGGAGGTCATCTCCTACGAGCAGTACTTC. V usage is TRBV7-8 and J usage is TRBJ2-7, with a possible D match to TRBD2 (5 bases). Trimming took 3 bases from V and 0 from J, leaving 9 bases between them. Germline V lookup: CDR1 SGHVS, CDR2 FQNEAQ. There are 14 residues in the CDR3. The entire variable domain, with the rest obtained from reference TRBV7-8 and TRBJ2-7, is as follows: GAGVSQSPRYKVAKRGQDVALRCDPISGHVSLFWYQQALGQGPEFLTYFQNEAQLDKSGLPSDRFFAERPEGSVSTLKIQRTQQEDSAVYLCASSLEVISYEQYFGPGTRLTVT.

This clonotype was found a few times. The chain links TRBV7-2 to TRBJ2-5; D gene ambiguous. CDR3 size: 16 residues. The germline V gene has CDR1 SGHTA and CDR2 FQGNSA. Between the trimmed V and J ends, which lost 2 bases and 5 bases, there was a span of 18 bases. The CDR3 DNA sequence: TGTGCCAGCAGCTTACTACGCGGTCTACCACAGGAGACCCAGTACTTC. Amino acid sequence: CASSLLRGLPQETQYF.

V usage is TRBV9 and J usage is TRBJ2-5; D remains ambiguous. This CDR3 region has 18 residues. Trimming shortened V by 3 bases and J by 1 base, and 22 bases separated the two germline ends. Germline V gene lookup returns CDR1 SGDLS and CDR2 YYNGEE. As DNA, the CDR3 is TGTGCCAGCAGCGCGGACCTCGGCCTGCGTGATTTCCAAGAGACCCAGTACTTC. Translating gives CASSADLGLRDFQETQYF.

At least ten counts were recorded for this clonotype. The J gene is TRBJ2-6, the V gene TRBV5-1; D unclear. The CDR3 totals 15 residues. Germline loops: CDR1 SGHRS, CDR2 YFSETQ. Deletions cut 4 bases from V and 0 bases from J, with 8 bases between. DNA of the CDR3: TGCGCCAGCAGCCTTGACATCTCTGGGGCCAACGTCCTGACTTTC. This codes for CASSLDISGANVLTF.

This clonotype was seen more than once but under ten times. V usage is TRBV27 and J usage is TRBJ1-5; D might be TRBD1 (6 bases). This CDR3 is 19 amino acids long. Trimming left V 6 bases short and J 0 bases short, with 24 bases between. Germline values: CDR1 MNHEY, CDR2 SMNVEV (reference sequence). The CDR3 protein is CASSRSTGTYQTSNQPQHF. The CDR3 coding sequence is TGTGCCAGCAGCAGAAGCACCGGGACATACCAAACTAGCAATCAGCCCCAGCATTTT.

This clonotype was detected a few times. The chain recombines TRBV6-5 with TRBJ2-1; 9 bases map to TRBD1. The CDR3 is 14 amino acids. After removal of 6 bases from V and 6 bases from J, the junction contained 6 bases not matched to a gene. In germline, CDR1 is MNHEY, CDR2 SVGAGI. The CDR3 loop reads CASRRTGVANEQFF. The CDR3 nucleotides are TGTGCCAGCAGGCGGACAGGGGTTGCCAATGAGCAGTTCTTC.

The V call is TRBV7-2, the J call TRBJ1-2, with 7 bases aligning to TRBD1. Trimming at V came to 7 bases and at J to 5 bases, leaving 7 bases not matched to a gene. This CDR3 contains 13 residues. The germline V gene encodes CDR1 SGHTA and CDR2 FQGNSA. CDR3: CASNRDSPYGYTF. In nucleotides, the CDR3 is TGTGCCAGCAACCGGGACAGCCCGTATGGCTACACCTTC.

V and J are TRBV6-1 and TRBJ2-7, with 9 bases identical to TRBD1. The V gene's germline CDR1 is MNHNS and CDR2 SASEGT. V lost 6 bases and J lost 1; bases outside the gene matches: 7. CDR3 length: 15 residues. This chain's CDR3 is CASRKETGGSYEQYF. CDR3 nucleotide sequence: TGTGCCAGCAGAAAAGAGACAGGGGGTTCCTACGAGCAGTACTTC.

The chain has TRBV12-3 or TRBV12-4 and TRBJ1-1, with a weak D call TRBD1 (6 bases). The V and J ends lost 8 bases and 3 bases respectively, with 16 bases between them. The CDR3 runs 14 residues. CDR3 sequence (DNA): TGTGCCAGCGCAAGACAGGACGGGTACACTGAAGCTTTCTTT. This codes for CASARQDGYTEAFF.

This rearrangement joins TRBV19 to TRBJ2-5; D may be TRBD1 or TRBD2 (6 bases each). V lost 3 bases, J lost 5 bases, and 16 bases lay in between. CDR1 is LNHDA and CDR2 is SQIVND in the germline V gene (reference sequence). The CDR3 runs to 15 residues. The DNA of the CDR3 is TGTGCCAGTAGTATGGGGGCTAGCGCTTGGGAGACCCAGTACTTC. Its translation: CASSMGASAWETQYF. Drawing the rest from reference TRBV19 and TRBJ2-5, the complete variable domain is DGGITQSPKYLFRKEGQNVTLSCEQNLNHDAMYWYRQDPGQGLRLIYYSQIVNDFQKGDIAEGYSVSREKKESFPLTVTSAQKNPTAFYLCASSMGASAWETQYFGPGTRLLVL.